These 15 T cell receptor beta chains were sequenced from one sample in a study of human CD8 memory T cell subsets. UMI-labeled 5' RACE generated the TCR beta libraries. Reprocessing the 5' RACE reads, TCRdb reports a single entry for every CDR3 protein and omits DNA. The data show under 8,000 distinct CDR3 sequences, and the top ten clones hold about 22%. The sample comprised CD8+ stem-like memory T cells (TSCM and TCM) sorted from PBMCs. Subset denoted: stem-like memory CD8 T cells (TSTEM), CCR7+ PD-1- TIGIT-. These receptors were obtained from a human donor in good health.

The gene calls are TRBV27 and TRBJ2-3. Germline assignment: CDR1 MNHEY and CDR2 SMNVEV (reference sequence). The CDR3 extends over 13 amino acids. The CDR3 sequence is CASSLSYTDTQYF.

This chain joins TRBV5-1 and TRBJ1-1; no DNA is available, so the TRBD1 call from TCRdb remains unchecked. This CDR3 has 15 amino acids. CDR1 SGHRS and CDR2 YFSETQ come from the germline V gene. The CDR3 spells CASSSGDRGNTEAFF. The whole variable domain, remainder taken from reference TRBV5-1 and TRBJ1-1, is KAGVTQTPRYLIKTRGQQVTLSCSPISGHRSVSWYQQTPGQGLQFLFEYFSETQRNKGNFPGRFSGRQFSNSRSEMNVSTLELGDSALYLCASSSGDRGNTEAFFGQGTRLTVV.

V is TRBV10-3 and J is TRBJ2-7. Germline V gene sequence: CDR1 ENHRY, CDR2 SYGVKD. CDR3 length: 13 residues. The chain's CDR3 is CASGDAPSYEQYF.

This sequence joins TRBV19 and TRBJ1-1; TCRdb lists TRBD1, though no DNA is available to test this call. The CDR3 loop spans 13 amino acids. Germline values: CDR1 LNHDA, CDR2 SQIVND (reference sequence). The CDR3 here is CASSTGQGTEAFF.

The genes are TRBV18 and TRBJ1-1. Germline V gives CDR1 KGHSH, CDR2 LQKENI. The CDR3 extends over 13 amino acids. The CDR3: CASSPTDTTEAFF. Using reference TRBV18 and TRBJ1-1 for the parts outside the CDR3, the full variable domain is NAGVMQNPRHLVRRRGQEARLRCSPMKGHSHVYWYRQLPEEGLKFMVYLQKENIIDESGMPKERFSAEFPKEGPSILRIQQVVRGDSAAYFCASSPTDTTEAFFGQGTRLTVV.

This sequence joins TRBV4-3 and TRBJ2-7. The CDR3 consists of 13 residues. Germline loops: CDR1 LGHNA, CDR2 YSLEER. CDR3 sequence: CASSQVVMGEEYF.

The V call is TRBV5-1, the J call TRBJ2-7; TCRdb proposes TRBD2, but this gene call is untestable without DNA. Germline CDR1 and CDR2: SGHRS and YFSETQ. There are 17 residues in the CDR3. Here the CDR3 reads CASSFGDEGLAGPEQYF.

The chain couples TRBV27 to TRBJ2-1; TCRdb outputs TRBD2, but without DNA this stays unchecked. Germline V gene data show CDR1 as MNHEY and CDR2 as SMNVEV (reference sequence). The CDR3 runs 16 residues. CDR3 loop: CASSLSGAGGRNEQFF.

The J gene is TRBJ2-3, the V gene TRBV2; TCRdb's D call of TRBD1 is untestable without DNA. This CDR3 spans 16 amino acids. Germline V lookup: CDR1 SNHLY, CDR2 FYNNEI. The CDR3 sequence: CASSSTGTGVEDTQYF.

The chain couples TRBV11-3 to TRBJ2-5. The germline V gene has CDR1 SGHNT and CDR2 YENEEA. The CDR3 length is 15 residues. This CDR3 is CASSYGIGPEETQYF.

Measured by frequency, this clonotype is medium-sized. J is TRBJ2-1 and V is TRBV10-1; absent DNA, TCRdb's TRBD1 call cannot be checked. The CDR3 runs to 16 residues. Germline CDR1 and CDR2: WNHNN and SYGVQD (reference sequence). The CDR3 here is CASSDGEDRDDGEQFF.

The chain couples TRBV20-1 to TRBJ2-7; checking the TCRdb D call of TRBD2 is not possible without DNA. Germline V gene sequence: CDR1 DFQATT, CDR2 SNEGSKA (reference sequence). This CDR3 is 13 amino acids long. The chain's CDR3 is CSATLAGGHEQYF.

This rearrangement joins TRBV12-3 or TRBV12-4 to TRBJ2-5; TCRdb indicates TRBD2, and absent DNA this call remains unverified. CDR3 size: 13 residues. This CDR3 reads CASRGLAGETQYF.

The genes are TRBV20-1 and TRBJ2-1; TCRdb reports TRBD2, a call that lacks DNA to check it against. CDR1 and CDR2 (germline): DFQATT, SNEGSKA (reference sequence). The CDR3 loop spans 14 amino acids. CDR3 loop: CSVPTSRTYNEQFF.

The J gene is TRBJ2-3, the V gene TRBV5-6; the D gene TCRdb calls, TRBD2, cannot be checked with no DNA. Per the germline V gene, CDR1 is SGHDT and CDR2 is YYEEEE. The CDR3 runs 15 residues. This chain's CDR3 is CASSSGGYGGDTQYF. Full variable domain (outside the CDR3, taken from reference TRBV5-6 and TRBJ2-3): DAGVTQSPTHLIKTRGQQVTLRCSPKSGHDTVSWYQQALGQGPQFIFQYYEEEERQRGNFPDRFSGHQFPNYSSELNVNALLLGDSALYLCASSSGGYGGDTQYFGPGTRLTVL.